These 8 T cell receptor beta chains originate from one sample sequenced in a study of regulatory T cells in long-lasting Graves disease. Time point of the sample: newly diagnosed GD, antithyroid drugs for less than 3 months. The TCR library was made from RNA extracted from PBMCs. Construction of the TCR beta libraries employed iRepertoire HTBI primers in conjunction with Arm-PCR of CDR3 regions. In TCRdb, the multiplex PCR reads were re-called with MiXCR into one record per CDR3 protein. The table shows some 500,000 distinct CDR3 sequences, with approximately 13% occurring only once. These data also featured in a second study, about T cells in Graves' hyperthyroidism and ophthalmopathy.

Sequenced here: peripheral blood mononuclear cells (PBMCs), sampled at new diagnosis, from a patient treated with antithyroid drugs. These TCRs come from a young man with Graves disease.

The V call is TRBV2, the J call TRBJ2-3; a possible D gene is TRBD1 (6 bases). From germline, CDR1 is SNHLY and CDR2 FYNNEI. The CDR3 spans 17 residues. V dropped 5 bases and J dropped 0 bases, with 18 bases sitting between them. The CDR3 DNA sequence: TGTGCCAGCAGTTATTACTTACAGGGATCTAGCACAGATACGCAGTATTTT. Its protein is CASSYYLQGSSTDTQYF.

On this clonotype itself: A much larger clone lies one base from this, so it may be a read error. This chain uses TRBV18 with TRBJ2-1; weak D call: TRBD1 (5 bases). The V gene's germline CDR1 is KGHSH and CDR2 LQKENI. This CDR3 is built from 14 residues. The CDR3 loop reads CASSPQAGNNGQFF. The DNA of the CDR3 is TGTGCCAGCTCACCACAGGCAGGGAACAATGGGCAGTTCTTC.

This clonotype was recorded many times. This sequence joins TRBV6-1 and TRBJ2-1; 8 nucleotides match TRBD2. CDR1 MNHNS and CDR2 SASEGT come from the germline V gene. The V gene end was trimmed by 8 bases and the J gene end by 1 base; junction bases not matched to a gene: 10. This CDR3 is built from 16 residues. Written as DNA, the CDR3 is TGTGCCAGCTCCATTGGGTCTAGCGGGTCCTACAATGAGCAGTTCTTC. Translated, it gives CASSIGSSGSYNEQFF.

The chain employs TRBV6-5 and TRBJ2-1, with 9 positions matching TRBD1. Germline values: CDR1 MNHEY, CDR2 SVGAGI. The CDR3 loop spans 17 amino acids. V was pared by 3 bases and J by 4 bases, with 10 bases of the junction left unmatched. The CDR3 region is CASSYGWSGQGYNEQFF. The CDR3 nucleotides read TGTGCCAGCAGTTATGGTTGGTCGGGACAGGGATACAATGAGCAGTTCTTC.

A note on this clonotype: At one end the junction does not follow the germline gene, possibly because of a read error. As DNA, the CDR3 is TGTGCCAGTAGTCGGGGACTAGCGGGAAACAATGAGCGGTTCTTC. Translating gives CASSRGLAGNNERFF. This chain uses TRBV19 with TRBJ2-1; 13 positions match TRBD2. The germline CDR1 and CDR2 sequences are LNHDA and SQIVND (reference sequence). The CDR3 loop spans 15 amino acids.

With regard to this clonotype: The CDR3 does not end in the conserved phenylalanine or tryptophan, so this is likely a read error. The chain recombines TRBV30 with TRBJ2-3; D is ambiguous. V was shortened by 0 bases and J by 2 bases, with 18 bases between the two germline ends. There are 17 residues in the CDR3. CDR1 is GTSNPN and CDR2 is SVGIG in the germline V gene (reference sequence). The CDR3 loop reads CAWSVEVEPTSTDTQYL. The CDR3 DNA follows: TGTGCCTGGAGTGTAGAGGTAGAGCCAACCTCCACAGATACGCAGTATCTT.

This clonotype was observed many times. This sequence joins TRBV11-2 and TRBJ2-1; 12 nucleotides line up with TRBD2. Germline CDR1 reads SGHAT; CDR2 reads FQNNGV. CDR3 length: 14 residues. V lost 4 bases to trimming and J lost 7 bases; unmatched junction nucleotides: 2. The CDR3 DNA is TGTGCCAGCAGCTCGACTAGCGGGAGTAATGAGCAGTTCTTC. Translated, it gives CASSSTSGSNEQFF. Complete variable domain (other parts from reference TRBV11-2 and TRBJ2-1): EAGVAQSPRYKIIEKRQSVAFWCNPISGHATLYWYQQILGQGPKLLIQFQNNGVVDDSQLPKDRFSAERLKGVDSTLKIQPAKLEDSAVYLCASSSTSGSNEQFFGPGTRLTVL.

This clonotype was recorded a few times. This chain uses TRBV9 with TRBJ2-2; 7 bases are a match to TRBD1. V was pared by 3 bases and J by 5 bases, with 4 bases of the junction left unmatched. CDR1 SGDLS and CDR2 YYNGEE come from the germline V gene. The CDR3 spans 14 residues. The CDR3: CASSERQGTGELFF. CDR3 sequence (DNA): TGTGCCAGCAGCGAACGACAGGGAACCGGGGAGCTGTTTTTT.